One and the same sample provided the 13 T cell receptor beta chains below, sequenced in a study of blood T cell repertoires in COVID-19. Generated by immunoSEQ multiplex PCR, the TCRdb table keeps only in-frame clones and is missing some. The sample shows some 290,000 clones, under 90% of them seen only once. Material for sequencing was peripheral blood. These receptors came from a woman aged 60-75 years with active or convalescent COVID-19.

The V and J genes are TRBV12-5 and TRBJ2-7, with 7 nucleotides matching TRBD1. V lost 6 bases, J lost 5 bases, and 4 bases stayed unmatched. Germline V gives CDR1 LGHNT, CDR2 FRNRAP. There are 12 residues in the CDR3. The CDR3 loop reads CASGGQLHEQYF. CDR3 DNA sequence: TGTGCTAGTGGGGGACAGTTACACGAGCAGTACTTC.

This clone was counted once. V usage is TRBV5-4 and J usage is TRBJ2-5, with 8 bases fitting TRBD2. Germline V gives CDR1 SGHNT, CDR2 YYREEE (reference sequence). Losses at the gene ends were 3 bases for V and 2 bases for J; bases not matched to a gene: 6. This CDR3 spans 15 amino acids. This CDR3 is CASSSAGGGQETQYF. DNA of the CDR3: TGTGCCAGCAGCTCCGCGGGGGGAGGACAAGAGACCCAGTACTTC.

The chain combines TRBV3-1 (or the pseudogene TRBV3-2) with TRBJ1-2, with D possibly being TRBD1 (5 bases). The ends were cut back, 5 bases at V and 4 bases at J, with 8 bases in the middle. The CDR3 extends over 12 amino acids. Germline CDR1 LGHDT, CDR2 YNNKEL (reference sequence). Written as DNA, the CDR3 is TGTGCCAGCAGCTCCCAGGGCTATGGCTACACCTTC. This encodes CASSSQGYGYTF.

This sequence joins TRBV5-1 and TRBJ2-1; D is perhaps TRBD1 (6 bases). The CDR3 is 17 residues long. From germline, CDR1 is SGHRS and CDR2 YFSETQ. Trimming pared 0 bases from V and 1 base from J, leaving 14 bases between. The CDR3 loop reads CASSLGLYRASYNEQFF. CDR3 coding DNA: TGCGCCAGCAGCTTGGGACTATACAGGGCGTCCTACAATGAGCAGTTCTTC.

The chain joins TRBV11-3 to TRBJ1-1; no clear D. The CDR3 spans 13 residues. Germline-derived CDR1 and CDR2 are SGHNT and YENEEA. V was trimmed by 2 bases and J by 2 bases, leaving 6 bases between them. The CDR3 region is CASSLNRNTEAFF. Written as DNA, the CDR3 is TGTGCCAGCAGCTTAAACAGAAACACTGAAGCTTTCTTT.

The DNA of the CDR3 is TGCGCCAGCAGCCGTGTCGCGGGGGCGTACCAAGAGACCCAGTACTTC. Its protein product is CASSRVAGAYQETQYF. The chain links TRBV5-1 to TRBJ2-5; D is possibly TRBD2 (7 bases). The germline V gene encodes CDR1 SGHRS and CDR2 YFSETQ. This CDR3 comprises 16 residues. Trimming left V 4 bases short and J 0 bases short, with 16 bases between.

The CDR3: CASSLAPGGLGTEAFF. CDR3 bases: TGTGCCAGCAGCTTGGCCCCAGGGGGCTTGGGTACTGAAGCTTTCTTT. The J gene is TRBJ1-1, the V gene TRBV5-4, with 8 bases that match TRBD1. Trimming took 0 bases from V and 5 from J; bases not matched to a gene: 9. CDR3 length: 16 amino acids. Germline V gives CDR1 SGHNT, CDR2 YYREEE (reference sequence).

The chain employs TRBV29-1 and TRBJ1-1, with D maybe TRBD1 (5 bases). This CDR3 is 12 amino acids long. V lost 3 bases, J lost 6 bases, and 11 bases lay in between. The germline gives CDR1 SQVTM, CDR2 ANQGSEA. The CDR3 DNA sequence: TGCAGCGTTGACAAGGGGAGGGCTGAAGCTTTCTTT. Translated, it gives CSVDKGRAEAFF.

The chain uses TRBV2 and TRBJ2-2; TRBD2 aligns across 8 bases. Germline V gene data show CDR1 as SNHLY and CDR2 as FYNNEI. This CDR3 region has 17 residues. The junction had 8 bases not matched to a gene; V was cut back by 4 bases and J by 1 base. The CDR3 loop reads CASSGSRGALNTGELFF. In DNA, the CDR3 is TGTGCCAGCAGTGGCTCGCGGGGGGCTCTGAACACCGGGGAGCTGTTTTTT.

The chain employs TRBV2 and TRBJ2-7; TRBD2 agrees at 16 bases. This CDR3 has 18 amino acids. Germline assignment: CDR1 SNHLY and CDR2 FYNNEI. The V gene end was trimmed by 1 base and the J gene end by 5 bases; junction bases not matched to a gene: 8. This CDR3 reads CASSEEGTSGGALDEQYF. The CDR3 DNA reads as TGTGCCAGCAGTGAAGAAGGGACTAGCGGGGGGGCCCTGGACGAGCAGTACTTC.

This chain links TRBV3-1 (or the pseudogene TRBV3-2) with TRBJ1-2, with TRBD1 identical over 7 bases. Germline CDR1 and CDR2: LGHDT and YNNKEL (reference sequence). This CDR3 is built from 14 residues. After removal of 5 bases from V and 4 bases from J, the junction contained 7 bases not matched to a gene. CDR3 bases: TGTGCCAGCAGCTTTCGGGGACAGATCTATGGCTACACCTTC. Encoded protein: CASSFRGQIYGYTF.

CDR3 loop: CASSTPGGGSGVNTEAFF. CDR3 in DNA: TGTGCCAGTAGTACCCCCGGAGGGGGCAGTGGGGTGAACACTGAAGCTTTCTTT. This rearrangement joins TRBV19 to TRBJ1-1; 7 bases line up with TRBD1. Germline V gene sequence: CDR1 LNHDA, CDR2 SQIVND (reference sequence). This CDR3 contains 18 residues. V lost 4 bases, J lost 0 bases, and 14 bases stayed unmatched.

This chain connects TRBV5-1 to TRBJ1-5; 9 bases match TRBD1. The length of the CDR3 is 16 residues. CDR1 SGHRS and CDR2 YFSETQ come from the germline V gene. V was pared by 0 bases and J by 3 bases, with 4 bases of the junction left unmatched. Here the CDR3 reads CASSLEGTGINQPQHF. CDR3 nucleotides: TGCGCCAGCAGCTTGGAAGGGACAGGGATCAATCAGCCCCAGCATTTT.